The 25 T cell receptor beta chains listed next were all sequenced from one sample in a study of PD-L1 blockade in urothelial cancer. Repertoires were generated with immunoSEQ multiplex PCR, while TCRdb's copy carries only in-frame clones and drops some. Of 50,000 to 55,000 clones listed, more than 80% are singletons. The time point is: pretreatment peripheral blood. The starting material was PBMCs, obtained around atezolizumab (anti-PD-L1) treatment. These receptor sequences come from a man aged 50-60 years with urothelial cancer.

V is TRBV6-1 and J is TRBJ1-6; D is perhaps TRBD1 (6 bases). This CDR3 contains 16 residues. Germline CDR1 is MNHNS and CDR2 is SASEGT. V dropped 4 bases and J dropped 6 bases, with 16 bases sitting between them. CDR3: CASSGSQDRTNSPLHF. DNA for the CDR3: TGTGCCAGCAGTGGTTCCCAGGACAGAACTAATTCACCCCTCCACTTT.

The J gene is TRBJ2-2, the V gene TRBV10-3; possibly TRBD2 for D (6 bases). The CDR3 extends over 16 amino acids. V dropped 0 bases and J dropped 0 bases, with 8 bases sitting between them. Germline lookup yields CDR1 ENHRY and CDR2 SYGVKD. The CDR3 nucleotides read TGTGCCATCAGTGAGTCCGGGGGACCGAACACCGGGGAGCTGTTTTTT. Protein sequence: CAISESGGPNTGELFF.

The chain is built from TRBV19 and TRBJ1-5; 7 positions agree with TRBD1. V lost 7 bases to trimming and J lost 4 bases; unmatched junction nucleotides: 10. The length of the CDR3 is 15 residues. The V gene's germline CDR1 is LNHDA and CDR2 SQIVND (reference sequence). The CDR3 loop is CASTEPDRQNQPQHF. The CDR3 nucleotides read TGTGCCAGTACCGAACCGGACAGGCAAAATCAGCCCCAGCATTTT.

The chain is built from TRBV6-5 and TRBJ2-1; a weak D match, TRBD1 (6 bases). V gave up 6 bases and J gave up 0 bases, with 12 bases separating them. There are 15 residues in the CDR3. From germline, CDR1 is MNHEY and CDR2 SVGAGI. The CDR3 reads CASRRGQFSYNEQFF. For the CDR3, the DNA is TGTGCCAGCAGGAGAGGACAGTTCTCCTACAATGAGCAGTTCTTC.

The genes are TRBV7-8 and TRBJ1-2; D is uncertain. The germline V gene has CDR1 SGHVS and CDR2 FQNEAQ. V lost 5 bases and J lost 7, with 17 bases in between. The CDR3 runs 14 residues. The CDR3 loop is CASSPANRDSGYTF. CDR3 DNA: TGTGCCAGCAGCCCCGCAAACCGGGATTCTGGCTACACCTTC.

The chain recombines TRBV4-1 with TRBJ2-7; a possible D gene is TRBD2 (5 bases). The V gene's germline CDR1 is MGHRA and CDR2 YSYEKL. The CDR3 length is 15 residues. Deletions cut 1 base from V and 7 bases from J, with 17 bases between. The CDR3 sequence: CASSQVALAPGEQYF. The CDR3 nucleotides are TGCGCCAGCAGCCAAGTGGCGCTAGCACCGGGGGAGCAGTACTTC.

The count of this clone is one. The genes are TRBV11-2 and TRBJ1-1; no clear D. CDR1 is SGHAT and CDR2 is FQNNGV in the germline V gene. The ends were cut back, 2 bases at V and 1 base at J, with 11 bases in the middle. CDR3 length: 15 residues. The CDR3 is CASSLFREANTEAFF. In DNA, the CDR3 is TGTGCCAGCAGCTTATTCCGTGAGGCGAACACTGAAGCTTTCTTT.

This clone was seen only a few times. The genes are TRBV7-2 and TRBJ2-3; D remains ambiguous. Germline-derived CDR1 and CDR2 are SGHTA and FQGNSA. V lost 2 bases to trimming and J lost 0 bases, with 3 bases between them. The CDR3 is 13 amino acids. CDR3 protein: CASSLPSTDTQYF. For the CDR3, the DNA is TGTGCCAGCAGCTTACCGAGCACAGATACGCAGTATTTT.

The chain uses TRBV10-2 and TRBJ1-4, with TRBD1 as a possible D gene (6 bases). Trimming pared 8 bases from V and 2 bases from J, leaving 18 bases between. Germline CDR1 WSHSY, CDR2 SAAADI. The CDR3 sequence is 16 residues long. The CDR3 DNA is TGCGCCAGCTCTGGTTCGTGGGGGCGCACTAATGAAAAACTGTTTTTT. Translated, it gives CASSGSWGRTNEKLFF.

CDR3 residues: CASSERRAAGDGYTF. The CDR3 nucleotides read TGTGCCAGCAGTGAAAGGAGGGCTGCGGGGGATGGCTACACCTTC. The chain employs TRBV2 and TRBJ1-2; D is perhaps TRBD1 (5 bases). The CDR3 is 15 amino acids. Trimming removed 2 bases at V and 6 bases at J, with 16 bases between. Germline V gives CDR1 SNHLY, CDR2 FYNNEI.

The chain combines TRBV4-1 with TRBJ1-5; 12 nucleotides match TRBD1. The CDR3 has 19 residues. CDR1 and CDR2 (germline): MGHRA, YSYEKL. Losses at the gene ends were 1 base for V and 2 bases for J; bases not matched to a gene: 9. The CDR3, as DNA: TGCGCCAGCAGCCAAGCCGGGACAGGGGGCACGGGGCGCAATCAGCCCCAGCATTTT. It encodes CASSQAGTGGTGRNQPQHF.

The chain has TRBV30 and TRBJ2-4; TRBD1 is a possible D gene (5 bases). The CDR3 sequence is 14 residues long. The germline gives CDR1 GTSNPN, CDR2 SVGIG (reference sequence). Trimming took 4 bases from V and 0 from J, leaving 10 bases between them. The CDR3 nucleotides are TGTGCCTGGACGTCAGGGCTAGCCAAAAACATTCAGTACTTC. Its protein is CAWTSGLAKNIQYF. Full variable domain (rest looked up from reference TRBV30 and TRBJ2-4): SQTIHQWPATLVQPVGSPLSLECTVEGTSNPNLYWYRQAAGRGLQLLFYSVGIGQISSEVPQNLSASRPQDRQFILSSKKLLLSDSGFYLCAWTSGLAKNIQYFGAGTRLSVL.

V usage is TRBV10-1 and J usage is TRBJ1-5; TRBD1 might be the D (6 bases). The CDR3 consists of 19 residues. The V gene's germline CDR1 is WNHNN and CDR2 SYGVQD (reference sequence). Deletions cut 1 base from V and 0 bases from J, with 19 bases between. The CDR3 reads CASSELDGGGLNSNQPQHF. As DNA, the CDR3 is TGCGCCAGCAGTGAGTTGGACGGGGGGGGCCTCAATAGCAATCAGCCCCAGCATTTT.

The chain joins TRBV14 to TRBJ2-2, with 9 bases identical to TRBD2. V lost 0 bases to trimming and J lost 7 bases; unmatched junction nucleotides: 6. The CDR3 runs 16 residues. Looked up from germline, CDR1 is SGHDN and CDR2 is FVKESK. The CDR3: CASSQDISGSHGELFF. The CDR3 region has the DNA TGTGCCAGCAGCCAAGATATTAGCGGGAGTCACGGGGAGCTGTTTTTT.

The rearrangement joins TRBV2 to TRBJ2-7; D call uncertain. The CDR3 runs to 16 residues. CDR1 SNHLY and CDR2 FYNNEI come from the germline V gene. Trimming stripped 3 bases from V and 9 bases from J, with 24 bases between. CDR3 protein: CASSDRSTPPGVRQYF. The CDR3 DNA sequence: TGTGCCAGCAGTGATAGGTCGACCCCACCGGGTGTACGGCAGTACTTC.

The rearrangement joins TRBV11-2 to TRBJ2-2; TRBD2 matches at 11 bases. J gave up 5 bases and V 1 base, and 9 bases lay outside the gene matches. This CDR3 contains 18 residues. From germline, CDR1 is SGHAT and CDR2 FQNNGV. CDR3 loop: CASSLVFGTSGKTGELFF. The CDR3 nucleotides read TGTGCCAGCAGCTTAGTGTTTGGGACTAGCGGCAAAACCGGGGAGCTGTTTTTT. The variable domain in full, completed from reference TRBV11-2 and TRBJ2-2, reads EAGVAQSPRYKIIEKRQSVAFWCNPISGHATLYWYQQILGQGPKLLIQFQNNGVVDDSQLPKDRFSAERLKGVDSTLKIQPAKLEDSAVYLCASSLVFGTSGKTGELFFGEGSRLTVL.

The CDR3 bases are TGCGCCAGCAGCCAACAGGGGGACGTCTACGAGCAGTACTTC. It translates to CASSQQGDVYEQYF. This chain joins TRBV4-1 and TRBJ2-7; the match to TRBD1 covers 7 bases. J gave up 3 bases and V 2 bases, and 4 bases lay outside the gene matches. CDR3 length: 14 amino acids. Germline V CDR1 and CDR2: MGHRA, YSYEKL.

V is TRBV10-2 and J is TRBJ1-1; 8 bases agree with TRBD1. CDR1 WSHSY and CDR2 SAAADI come from the germline V gene. The CDR3 has 16 residues. The trim removed 2 bases at V and 0 bases at J, leaving 5 bases unmatched. CDR3 loop: CASSEPAGGLNTEAFF. The CDR3 DNA sequence: TGCGCCAGCAGTGAGCCGGCAGGGGGCTTGAACACTGAAGCTTTCTTT.

The chain joins TRBV18 to TRBJ1-2; D is perhaps TRBD1 (6 bases). The germline V and J ends were trimmed by 3 bases and 1 base, with 12 bases remaining between them. This CDR3 has 15 residues. Germline CDR1 KGHSH, CDR2 LQKENI. The CDR3 spells CASSPAGTNNYGYTF. Here the CDR3 DNA reads TGTGCCAGCTCACCGGCCGGGACAAATAACTATGGCTACACCTTC.

CDR3 in amino acids: CASSTRGQTQYF. CDR3 DNA: TGTGCCAGCAGCACCAGGGGGCAGACCCAGTACTTC. V is TRBV7-2 and J is TRBJ2-5; 8 nucleotides line up with TRBD1. The CDR3 runs 12 residues. With V trimmed by 5 bases and J by 6 bases, 2 bases remained unmatched. The germline V gene has CDR1 SGHTA and CDR2 FQGNSA.

The chain has TRBV6-1 and TRBJ2-5; D possibly corresponds to TRBD1 (6 bases). Germline-derived CDR1 and CDR2 are MNHNS and SASEGT. There are 13 residues in the CDR3. Between the trimmed V and J ends, which lost 4 bases and 5 bases, there was a span of 11 bases. CDR3 in DNA: TGTGCCAGCAGTGCACTTCAGGGGGAGACCCAGTACTTC. This sequence encodes CASSALQGETQYF.

By sample fraction, this clone is medium-sized. The genes are TRBV11-2 and TRBJ1-1; a weak D match, TRBD1 (5 bases). The CDR3 spans 15 residues. Germline V lookup: CDR1 SGHAT, CDR2 FQNNGV. V gave up 3 bases and J gave up 1 base, with 12 bases separating them. CDR3 coding DNA: TGTGCCAGCAGCTTGCACAGGCTGGGGAACACTGAAGCTTTCTTT. Protein: CASSLHRLGNTEAFF.

The genes are TRBV6-5 and TRBJ2-2; a weak D match, TRBD2 (5 bases). Germline V lookup: CDR1 MNHEY, CDR2 SVGAGI. V gave up 4 bases and J gave up 7 bases, with 7 bases separating them. The CDR3 loop spans 12 amino acids. CDR3 sequence reads: CASSLRVGELFF. CDR3 sequence (DNA): TGTGCCAGCAGTTTGCGGGTCGGGGAGCTGTTTTTT.

The chain couples TRBV6-5 to TRBJ2-1; TRBD2 matches 7 bases. CDR1 and CDR2 from the germline V gene are MNHEY and SVGAGI. The CDR3 runs 15 residues. V was pared by 2 bases and J by 6 bases, with 7 bases of the junction left unmatched. The CDR3 here is CASSYLDQRGNEQFF. DNA of the CDR3: TGTGCCAGCAGTTACCTGGACCAGCGGGGCAATGAGCAGTTCTTC.

The genes are TRBV25-1 and TRBJ1-5; no clear D. The CDR3 totals 14 residues. Germline CDR1 reads MGHDK; CDR2 reads SYGVNS. Trimming pared 4 bases from V and 0 bases from J, leaving 7 bases between. DNA for the CDR3: TGTGCCAGCAGTGGAGACTATAGCAATCAGCCCCAGCATTTT. This gives the protein CASSGDYSNQPQHF.